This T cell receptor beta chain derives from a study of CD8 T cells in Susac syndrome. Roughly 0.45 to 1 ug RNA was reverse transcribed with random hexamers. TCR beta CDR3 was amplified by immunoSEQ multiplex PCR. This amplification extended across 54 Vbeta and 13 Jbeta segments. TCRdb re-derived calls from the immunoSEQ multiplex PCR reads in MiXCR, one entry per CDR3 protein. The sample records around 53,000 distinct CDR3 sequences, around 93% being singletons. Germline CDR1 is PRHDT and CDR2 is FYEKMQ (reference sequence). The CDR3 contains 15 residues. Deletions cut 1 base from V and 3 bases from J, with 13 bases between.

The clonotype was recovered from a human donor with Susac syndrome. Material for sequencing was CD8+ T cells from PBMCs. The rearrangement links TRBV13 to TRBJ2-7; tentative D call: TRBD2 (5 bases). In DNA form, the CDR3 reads TGTGCCAGCAGCTTAGCCGGAGGTGGTAGCTACGAGCAGTACTTC. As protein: CASSLAGGGSYEQYF. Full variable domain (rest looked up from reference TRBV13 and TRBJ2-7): AAGVIQSPRHLIKEKRETATLKCYPIPRHDTVYWYQQGPGQDPQFLISFYEKMQSDKGSIPDRFSAQQFSDYHSELNMSSLELGDSALYFCASSLAGGGSYEQYFGPGTRLTVT.